The sequence of this TCR beta chain was determined in a study of persistence of HIV-infected CD4 T cells. Study results and caveats: Rare CMV-responding cells carrying HIV-1 proviruses were not analyzed separately for TCR. Antigen-responding cells were enriched for degenerate expanded CDR3beta sequences. TCRbeta richness was lower in CMV- and Gag-responding cells than in anti-CD3/anti-CD28-responding cells.

The immunoSEQ assay was version 4, run in survey mode. The table came from immunoSEQ multiplex PCR; TCRdb's copy has only in-frame clones and leaves some out. The top ten hold 0.7% to 0.95% of the sample, which has tens of thousands of clones, around 80% seen once. With 1 base removed from V and 4 bases from J, the gap between germline ends came to 6 bases. CDR1 is SGHNT, CDR2 YYREEE, per germline (reference sequence). The CDR3 is 13 amino acids. Stimulation used 10 ug/mL lysate from CMV-infected fibroblasts. CD40L/CD69 double-negative CD45RO-high memory CD4+ T cells were collected. Comments on this clone: Antigen specificity is unknown.

This chain connects TRBV5-4 to TRBJ1-5; no clear D gene. Sequencing used CD4+ T cells sorted from PBMCs after approximately 20-hour stimulation, obtained from a patient who received antiretroviral therapy. The sequence derives from an adult woman with HIV who was CMV-seropositive. The CDR3 loop is CASSLSLNQPQHF. The CDR3 DNA reads TGTGCCAGCAGCTTGTCCTTAAATCAGCCCCAGCATTTT.